The 23 T cell receptor beta chains below come from one sample, sequenced in a study of cytomegalovirus exposure and HLA in healthy donors. PCR was performed using 60 Vbeta and 13 Jbeta primers. Clones were sequenced by immunoSEQ multiplex PCR, and TCRdb holds only the in-frame ones, with some missing. Among some 90,000 clones listed, approximately 80% were seen once. Material for sequencing was PBMCs. The receptors derive from a woman in her thirties or forties in good health and CMV-seronegative.

The chain recombines TRBV28 with TRBJ2-1; D is perhaps TRBD2 (5 bases). The CDR3 loop spans 12 amino acids. Germline CDR1 and CDR2: MDHEN and SYDVKM. The germline V and J ends were trimmed by 7 bases and 12 bases, with 16 bases remaining between them. The CDR3 coding sequence is TGTGCCAGCATGACGAACCCCGCGGGGCAGTTCTTC. Translated: CASMTNPAGQFF. Supplemented by reference TRBV28 and TRBJ2-1, the full variable domain reads DVKVTQSSRYLVKRTGEKVFLECVQDMDHENMFWYRQDPGLGLRLIYFSYDVKMKEKGDIPEGYSVSREKKERFSLILESASTNQTSMYLCASMTNPAGQFFGPGTRLTVL.

The chain's CDR3 is CASRPPERLHEQYF. In DNA, the CDR3 is TGTGCCAGCAGACCTCCGGAGCGGCTCCACGAGCAGTACTTC. This chain joins TRBV6-5 and TRBJ2-7; tentative D call: TRBD2 (5 bases). The V and J ends lost 6 bases and 5 bases respectively, with 17 bases between them. The CDR3 totals 14 residues. Per germline, CDR1 MNHEY and CDR2 SVGAGI.

V usage is TRBV28 and J usage is TRBJ1-4, with a weak D call TRBD1 (6 bases). CDR1 is MDHEN, CDR2 SYDVKM, per germline. The CDR3 covers 14 residues. Trimming removed 6 bases at V and 4 bases at J, with 12 bases between. CDR3 region: CASSPDSLNEKLFF. The DNA of the CDR3 is TGTGCCAGCAGCCCGGACAGCCTTAATGAAAAACTGTTTTTT.

The chain joins TRBV10-1 to TRBJ2-1; TRBD2 matches at 9 bases. The CDR3 is made up of 17 amino acids. V was clipped by 3 bases and J by 3 bases; unmatched bases: 9. The germline V gene has CDR1 WNHNN and CDR2 SYGVQD (reference sequence). CDR3 in amino acids: CASSDHRGTSHYNEQFF. The CDR3 DNA sequence: TGCGCCAGCAGTGACCATAGGGGGACTAGCCACTACAATGAGCAGTTCTTC.

This clone was found a few times. The chain employs TRBV4-3 and TRBJ2-2; D is possibly TRBD2 (5 bases). V was cut by 0 bases and J by 3 bases, with 8 bases left in between. Germline V lookup: CDR1 LGHNA, CDR2 YSLEER. This CDR3 comprises 15 residues. The CDR3 loop reads CASSQEGRDTGELFF. The CDR3, as DNA: TGCGCCAGCAGCCAAGAAGGGCGGGACACCGGGGAGCTGTTTTTT.

The V call is TRBV28, the J call TRBJ2-7; 7 positions agree with TRBD2. CDR3 size: 15 residues. Germline assignment: CDR1 MDHEN and CDR2 SYDVKM. The ends lost 4 bases at V and 4 bases at J; junction bases unmatched: 10. CDR3 loop: CASSSPAASGYEQYF. DNA of the CDR3: TGTGCCAGCAGTTCCCCGGCCGCTAGCGGATACGAGCAGTACTTC.

CDR3 region: CSVDGQDSYEQYF. CDR3 nucleotides: TGCAGCGTTGACGGTCAGGATTCCTACGAGCAGTACTTC. The gene calls are TRBV29-1 and TRBJ2-7; D is ambiguous. CDR3 size: 13 residues. Trimming shortened V by 3 bases and J by 1 base, and 10 bases separated the two germline ends. Per germline, CDR1 SQVTM and CDR2 ANQGSEA.

The CDR3 sequence: CASSFSGRADEQYF. CDR3 DNA sequence: TGTGCCAGCAGCTTCAGCGGGAGGGCCGACGAGCAGTACTTC. The chain combines TRBV6-6 with TRBJ2-7; 10 positions match TRBD2. This CDR3 spans 14 amino acids. The germline V gene has CDR1 MNHNY and CDR2 SVGAGI (reference sequence). The junction had 7 bases not matched to a gene; V was cut back by 6 bases and J by 5 bases.

The genes are TRBV27 and TRBJ2-5; 7 positions match TRBD2. Germline V CDR1 and CDR2: MNHEY, SMNVEV (reference sequence). The length of the CDR3 is 15 residues. The ends lost 3 bases at V and 5 bases at J; junction bases unmatched: 9. Here the CDR3 reads CASSFWGRAGETQYF. The CDR3 nucleotides are TGTGCCAGCAGTTTTTGGGGGAGGGCCGGGGAGACCCAGTACTTC.

There are a few counts of this clone. The chain links TRBV5-1 to TRBJ2-1; D may be TRBD2 (5 bases). Germline assignment: CDR1 SGHRS and CDR2 YFSETQ. Between the trimmed V and J ends, which lost 2 bases and 8 bases, there was a span of 14 bases. This CDR3 comprises 14 residues. The DNA of the CDR3 is TGCGCCAGCAGCTTTGAGGGTTGGTGGGATGAGCAGTTCTTC. The encoded protein is CASSFEGWWDEQFF.

The chain is built from TRBV19 and TRBJ2-5; 9 bases line up with TRBD2. The germline V gene encodes CDR1 LNHDA and CDR2 SQIVND (reference sequence). The CDR3 spans 12 residues. V shed 8 bases and J 5 bases; nucleotides not matched to a gene: 3. CDR3 in DNA: TGTGCCAGTGGGGGACTAGCCGAGACCCAGTACTTC. Its protein is CASGGLAETQYF.

On this clone: Other DNA sequences within the sample encode an identical CDR3. V is TRBV10-3 and J is TRBJ1-2; D unresolved. V was pared by 0 bases and J by 7 bases, with 6 bases between. This CDR3 comprises 12 residues. The V gene's germline CDR1 is ENHRY and CDR2 SYGVKD. CDR3 in DNA: TGTGCCATCAGTGAGTCTACTGGTGGCTACACCTTC. This gives the protein CAISESTGGYTF.

CDR3 sequence reads: CASGAGTRSNQPQHF. For the CDR3, the DNA is TGTGCCAGTGGTGCAGGTACTCGGAGCAATCAGCCCCAGCATTTT. The chain is built from TRBV19 and TRBJ1-5, with D unresolved. The CDR3 runs to 15 residues. V lost 8 bases to trimming and J lost 1 base, with 15 bases between them. The germline CDR1 and CDR2 sequences are LNHDA and SQIVND (reference sequence).

The V and J genes are TRBV10-3 and TRBJ2-7, with D perhaps matching TRBD2 (6 bases). This CDR3 is 13 amino acids long. V dropped 4 bases and J dropped 5 bases, with 12 bases sitting between them. The V gene's germline CDR1 is ENHRY and CDR2 SYGVKD. The CDR3 region is CAISVRGANEQYF. Here the CDR3 DNA reads TGTGCCATCAGTGTCCGCGGGGCAAACGAGCAGTACTTC.

This clone was picked up one time. V gene TRBV7-9 combines with J gene TRBJ2-5, with D hard to call. The DNA end is more similar to TRBJ2-7, so the J call may be wrong. This CDR3 is built from 12 residues. Germline V gene lookup returns CDR1 SEHNR and CDR2 FQNEAQ (reference sequence). The CDR3, as DNA: TGTGCCAGCAGCTTCGAGGTCTACGAGCAGTACTTC. Protein: CASSFEVYEQYF.

The DNA of the CDR3 is TGTGCCAGCAGTTCTCCGACAGTCCCGAACAATGAGCAGTTCTTC. Residues: CASSSPTVPNNEQFF. The gene calls are TRBV27 and TRBJ2-1; maybe TRBD1 (5 bases). Deletions cut 4 bases from V and 5 bases from J, with 15 bases between. This CDR3 is 15 amino acids long. Germline CDR1 is MNHEY and CDR2 is SMNVEV (reference sequence).

In its sample, this clone was seen once. The chain carries TRBV28 and TRBJ1-2; D might be TRBD1 (5 bases). CDR1 and CDR2 (germline): MDHEN, SYDVKM. The ends were cut back, 5 bases at V and 2 bases at J, with 18 bases in the middle. The CDR3 is made up of 16 amino acids. CDR3 DNA sequence: TGTGCCAGCAGTCCAGCGAGGACATCAGGAAACTATGGCTACACCTTC. Its protein is CASSPARTSGNYGYTF.

This clone appeared a few times. CDR3 residues: CASSLAWEGAGYTF. The CDR3 nucleotides are TGTGCCAGCAGCTTGGCCTGGGAAGGGGCCGGCTACACCTTC. V and J are TRBV5-8 and TRBJ1-2; tentatively, D is TRBD1 (5 bases). Germline V lookup: CDR1 SGHTS, CDR2 YDEGEE. The ends were cut back, 0 bases at V and 8 bases at J, with 14 bases in the middle. The CDR3 totals 14 residues.

This clone was seen many times. The junction and the germline gene differ at one end; a read error may be behind it. The chain carries TRBV7-9 and TRBJ2-3, with 7 positions matching TRBD2. CDR1 and CDR2 from the germline V gene are SEHNR and FQNEAQ (reference sequence). The CDR3 is made up of 15 amino acids. CDR3 nucleotides: TGTGCCAGCAGCCTAGCCGGGGGGTTAGCCTATACGCAGTATTTT. It translates to CASSLAGGLAYTQYF. The complete variable domain, with remaining parts taken from reference TRBV7-9 and TRBJ2-3, reads DTGVSQNPRHKITKRGQNVTFRCDPISEHNRLYWYRQTLGQGPEFLTYFQNEAQLEKSRLLSDRFSAERPKGSFSTLEIQRTEQGDSAMYLCASSLAGGLAYTQYFGPGTRLTVL.

The chain employs TRBV7-2 and TRBJ2-5; TRBD1 might be the D (6 bases). The CDR3 consists of 18 residues. Germline V gene data show CDR1 as SGHTA and CDR2 as FQGNSA. V dropped 1 base and J dropped 4 bases, with 22 bases sitting between them. CDR3 nucleotides: TGTGCCAGCAGCTTAGGGGGTTGGGGGCCTCCCGAAGTAGAGACCCAGTACTTC. Translated, it gives CASSLGGWGPPEVETQYF.

This rearrangement joins TRBV29-1 to TRBJ2-1; 8 nucleotides align to TRBD2. V shed 7 bases and J 6 bases; nucleotides not matched to a gene: 11. The CDR3 consists of 14 residues. Germline loops: CDR1 SQVTM, CDR2 ANQGSEA. This CDR3 is CSAARSGRPNEQFF. CDR3 coding DNA: TGCAGCGCAGCCAGGAGCGGGAGACCCAATGAGCAGTTCTTC.

The CDR3 region has the DNA TGCGCCAGCAGCCAAGGGACTAGCGGGAACACCGGGGAGCTGTTTTTT. Translation: CASSQGTSGNTGELFF. The chain is built from TRBV4-3 and TRBJ2-2; the match to TRBD2 covers 10 bases. The CDR3 sequence is 16 residues long. Germline-derived CDR1 and CDR2 are LGHNA and YSLEER. J lost 1 base, V lost 1 base, and 0 bases had no gene match.

The chain uses TRBV5-1 and TRBJ2-1; D is unclear. The CDR3 consists of 12 residues. Between the trimmed V and J ends, which lost 4 bases and 2 bases, there was a span of 4 bases. CDR1 is SGHRS, CDR2 YFSETQ, per germline. CDR3 residues: CASSETYNEQFF. CDR3 DNA sequence: TGCGCCAGCAGCGAGACCTACAATGAGCAGTTCTTC. Together with reference TRBV5-1 and TRBJ2-1, the CDR3 gives the full variable domain: KAGVTQTPRYLIKTRGQQVTLSCSPISGHRSVSWYQQTPGQGLQFLFEYFSETQRNKGNFPGRFSGRQFSNSRSEMNVSTLELGDSALYLCASSETYNEQFFGPGTRLTVL.